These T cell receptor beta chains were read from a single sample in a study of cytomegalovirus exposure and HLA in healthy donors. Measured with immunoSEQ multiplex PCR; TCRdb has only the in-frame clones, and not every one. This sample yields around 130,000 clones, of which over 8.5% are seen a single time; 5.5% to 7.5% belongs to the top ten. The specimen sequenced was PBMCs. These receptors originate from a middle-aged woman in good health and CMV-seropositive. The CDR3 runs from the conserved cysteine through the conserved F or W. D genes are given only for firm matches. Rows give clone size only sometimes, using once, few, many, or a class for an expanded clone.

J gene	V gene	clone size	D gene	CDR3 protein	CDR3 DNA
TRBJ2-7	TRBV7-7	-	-	CASSLAAGPNYEQYF	TGTGCCAGCAGCTTAGCCGCAGGGCCCAACTACGAGCAGTACTTC
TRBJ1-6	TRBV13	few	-	CASSLRGFSSSYNSPLHF	TGTGCCAGCAGCTTAAGGGGGTTTTCAAGCTCCTATAATTCACCCCTCCACTTT
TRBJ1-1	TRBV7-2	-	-	CASSFGRQGYTEAFF	TGTGCCAGCAGCTTTGGTCGCCAGGGTTACACTGAAGCTTTCTTT
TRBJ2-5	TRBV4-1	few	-	CASSLTAGQETQYF	TGCGCCAGCAGCCTTACTGCGGGCCAAGAGACCCAGTACTTC
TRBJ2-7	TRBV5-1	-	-	CASSSDGTYEQYF	TGCGCCAGCAGCTCGGACGGGACATACGAGCAGTACTTC
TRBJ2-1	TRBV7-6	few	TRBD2	CASSSSVGLAGGNEQFF	TGTGCCAGCAGCTCCTCCGTAGGGCTAGCGGGGGGCAATGAGCAGTTCTTC
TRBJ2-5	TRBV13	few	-	CASSPRLAPETQYF	TGTGCCAGCAGTCCTCGACTCGCCCCCGAGACCCAGTACTTC
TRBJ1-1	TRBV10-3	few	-	CAISAEGGDTEAFF	TGTGCCATCAGTGCGGAGGGGGGGGACACTGAAGCTTTCTTT
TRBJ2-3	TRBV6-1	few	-	CASSEGGLPPTDTQYF	TGTGCCAGCAGTGAAGGGGGCCTACCCCCCACAGATACGCAGTATTTT
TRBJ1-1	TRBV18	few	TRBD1	CASSPRAGGPEAFF	TGTGCCAGCTCACCACGGGCAGGGGGCCCTGAAGCTTTCTTT
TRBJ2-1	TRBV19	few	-	CASSWSTVQQFF	TGTGCCAGTAGTTGGAGTACGGTACAGCAGTTCTTC
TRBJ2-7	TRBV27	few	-	CASSSAGSGYEQYF	TGTGCCAGCAGTTCCGCAGGGTCTGGCTACGAGCAGTACTTC
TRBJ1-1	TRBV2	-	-	CASSGLEGSTEAFF	TGTGCCAGCAGTGGCCTGGAAGGGAGCACTGAAGCTTTCTTT
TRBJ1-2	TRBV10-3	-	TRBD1	CAISDPRDRHYGYTF	TGTGCCATCAGTGACCCGCGGGACAGGCATTATGGCTACACCTTC
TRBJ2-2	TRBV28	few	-	CASPGGNGELFF	TGTGCCAGCCCCGGCGGGAACGGGGAGCTGTTTTTT
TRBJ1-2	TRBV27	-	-	CASRHTENYGYTF	TGTGCCAGCCGGCATACAGAGAACTATGGCTACACCTTC
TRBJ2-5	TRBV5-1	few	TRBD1	CASSSLGQGSGETQYF	TGCGCCAGCAGCTCCCTGGGACAGGGAAGTGGAGAGACCCAGTACTTC
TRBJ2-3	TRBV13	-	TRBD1	CASSILRTGGVTDTQYF	TGTGCCAGCAGCATCCTCAGGACAGGGGGCGTCACAGATACGCAGTATTTT
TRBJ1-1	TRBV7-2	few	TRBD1	CASSSQQGTEAFF	TGTGCCAGCAGCTCTCAACAGGGGACTGAAGCTTTCTTT
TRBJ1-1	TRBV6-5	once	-	CASSGGGTEAFF	TGTGCCAGCAGTGGGGGGGGCACTGAAGCTTTCTTT
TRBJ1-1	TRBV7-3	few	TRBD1	CASSLFGQGRNTEAFF	TGTGCCAGCAGCTTATTCGGACAGGGACGGAACACTGAAGCTTTCTTT
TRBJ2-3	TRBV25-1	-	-	CASSDTPGRTQYF	TGTGCCAGCAGTGATACACCTGGGAGGACGCAGTATTTT
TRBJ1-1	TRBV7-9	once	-	CASSLAGPNTEAFF	TGTGCCAGCAGCTTAGCGGGGCCGAACACTGAAGCTTTCTTT
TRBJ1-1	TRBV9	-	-	CASSIAPPGDTEAFF	TGTGCCAGCAGCATAGCTCCTCCAGGGGACACTGAAGCTTTCTTT
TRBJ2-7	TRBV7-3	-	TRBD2	CASSSSGGPSYEQYF	TGTGCCAGCAGCTCTAGCGGGGGGCCCTCCTACGAGCAGTACTTC
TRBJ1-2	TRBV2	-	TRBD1	CASSPGQGGFGYTF	TGTGCCAGCAGTCCGGGACAGGGGGGGTTTGGCTACACCTTC
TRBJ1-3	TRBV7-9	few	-	CASSLAMRIGNTIYF	TGTGCCAGCAGCTTAGCGATGAGAATTGGAAACACCATATATTTT
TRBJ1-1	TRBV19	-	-	CASSMEGRTEAFF	TGTGCCAGTAGTATGGAGGGTCGGACTGAAGCTTTCTTT
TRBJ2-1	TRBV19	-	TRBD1	CASSPRTGFFHNEQFF	TGTGCCAGTAGTCCGCGGACAGGGTTTTTTCACAATGAGCAGTTCTTC
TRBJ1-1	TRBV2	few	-	CASSEAASSRGTEAFF	TGTGCCAGCAGTGAAGCGGCATCCAGTCGGGGCACTGAAGCTTTCTTT
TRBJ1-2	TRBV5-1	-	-	CASSQGLRDGYTF	TGCGCCAGCAGCCAAGGATTACGGGATGGCTACACCTTC
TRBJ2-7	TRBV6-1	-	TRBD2	CASSEAGAGGSYEQYF	TGTGCCAGCAGTGAAGCGGGAGCGGGGGGGTCCTACGAGCAGTACTTC
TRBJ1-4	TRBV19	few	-	CASSIQGGEKLFF	TGTGCCAGTAGTATCCAAGGGGGAGAAAAACTGTTTTTT
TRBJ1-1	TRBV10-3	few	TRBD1	CAIRDRGNTEAFF	TGTGCCATCAGAGACAGGGGGAACACTGAAGCTTTCTTT